These 2 T cell receptor beta chains share one sample of origin, sequenced in a study. MiXCR, applied by TCRdb to the RT-PCR reads, yields one record per CDR3 protein. In the table there are about 680,000 distinct CDR3 sequences, approximately 15% of which are singletons. The specimen was memory CD4+ T cells from blood. These receptors all stem from a female donor in good health, serving as a healthy control.

Only a few counts were recorded for this clonotype. The gene calls are TRBV7-9 and TRBJ1-2, with D possibly TRBD1 on 5 matching bases. The CDR3 has 14 amino acids. Germline V CDR1 and CDR2: SEHNR, FQNEAQ (reference sequence). Trimming took off 5 bases at V and 3 bases at J, with 13 bases between the two ends. The CDR3 DNA reads as TGTGCCAGCAGCAGGGGTATTGGGGACTATGGCTACACCTTC. As protein: CASSRGIGDYGYTF.

The sample holds many counts of this clonotype. The chain joins TRBV12-3 or TRBV12-4 to TRBJ1-6, with D possibly TRBD1 on 5 matching bases. The CDR3 has 15 residues. The V end lost 5 bases, the J end lost 9 bases, and 17 bases lay between the germline ends. The CDR3 protein is CASSPTLIRASPLHF. DNA of the CDR3: TGTGCCAGCAGTCCCACCCTGATCAGGGCTTCACCCCTCCACTTT.